The sequence of this T cell receptor beta chain was determined in a study of CD8+CD57+ T cells in acquired aplastic anemia. Study overall: When averaged, DNA from sorted CD4+ and CD8+ cells came to approximately 3.2 ug.

Only patients with CD8+CD57+ cell expansion on flow cytometry were chosen for sequencing. The patients, all of them, had severe acquired aplastic anemia. A word on this clonotype: Its specificity is not known.

Genomic DNA templated the TCR beta VDJ and CDR3 profiling. Each CDR3 protein is one row after TCRdb ran MiXCR on the reads. The table has 160,000 or so distinct CDR3 sequences, roughly 45% seen once. Germline V gene lookup returns CDR1 LNHNV and CDR2 YYDKDF (reference sequence). The CDR3 has 17 amino acids. Trimming at V came to 0 bases and at J to 1 base, leaving 4 bases not matched to a gene. Study-wide results and caveats: Patients did not significantly differ from controls in CD8+ Simpson's diversity. Approximately 29 was the count of CD8+ CDR3 sequences that patients shared with controls.

This TCR was recovered from a human donor with aplastic anemia. V gene TRBV15 combines with J gene TRBJ2-3, with 10 bases lining up with TRBD1. Source material: sorted CD4+, CD8+, or CD8+CD57+ T cells (not recorded which) from PBMCs. The CDR3: CATSREDRGERTDTQYF. The CDR3 DNA sequence: TGTGCCACCAGCAGAGAGGACAGGGGGGAGCGCACAGATACGCAGTATTTT.